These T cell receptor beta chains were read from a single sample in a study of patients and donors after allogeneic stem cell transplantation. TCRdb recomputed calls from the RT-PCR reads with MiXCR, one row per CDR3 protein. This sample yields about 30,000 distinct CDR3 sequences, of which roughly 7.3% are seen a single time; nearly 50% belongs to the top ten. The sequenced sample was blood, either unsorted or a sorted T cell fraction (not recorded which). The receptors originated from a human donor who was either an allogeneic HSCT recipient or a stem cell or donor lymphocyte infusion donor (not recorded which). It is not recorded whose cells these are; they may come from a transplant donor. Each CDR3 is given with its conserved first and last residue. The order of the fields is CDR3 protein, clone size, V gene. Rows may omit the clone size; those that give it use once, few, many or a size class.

cdr3_aa: CASSQDGTGGTNEKLFF
clone_size: many
v_call: TRBV3-1

cdr3_aa: CASRSGQGLGPDTQYF
clone_size: many
v_call: TRBV6-1

cdr3_aa: CASSPRGGRDFYNEQFF
clone_size: .
v_call: TRBV11-2

cdr3_aa: CARRGRDQPQHF
clone_size: few
v_call: TRBV9

cdr3_aa: CASRPGTGGNQPQHF
clone_size: .
v_call: TRBV6-1

cdr3_aa: CASSLAGDSNYGYTF
clone_size: many
v_call: TRBV5-1

cdr3_aa: CASSQESEDLGSYNEQFF
clone_size: .
v_call: TRBV14

cdr3_aa: CATIHSTGGAYEQYF
clone_size: few
v_call: TRBV10-3

cdr3_aa: CASSPRTGYEQYF
clone_size: .
v_call: TRBV6-6

cdr3_aa: CASSRDRGWNSPLHF
clone_size: many
v_call: TRBV3-1

cdr3_aa: CASSSRQGNTEAFF
clone_size: many
v_call: TRBV12-3/TRBV12-4

cdr3_aa: CASSPTDRSGNTIYF
clone_size: few
v_call: TRBV9

cdr3_aa: CATSRDLWGRSATF
clone_size: .
v_call: TRBV15

cdr3_aa: CASSLDLETQYF
clone_size: few
v_call: TRBV18

cdr3_aa: CASSPAALAGDHEQFF
clone_size: many
v_call: TRBV5-1

cdr3_aa: CASRLQGFGNSPLHF
clone_size: few
v_call: TRBV28

cdr3_aa: CATSDFGEKLFF
clone_size: few
v_call: TRBV24-1

cdr3_aa: CASSQGTSGGTEQFF
clone_size: many
v_call: TRBV4-1

cdr3_aa: CATSRDPVLVLGGYTF
clone_size: .
v_call: TRBV15

cdr3_aa: CGNHLTDTQYF
clone_size: few
v_call: TRBV19

cdr3_aa: CATGDTDTQYF
clone_size: few
v_call: TRBV7-9

cdr3_aa: CASGLRIGALPNQPQHF
clone_size: few
v_call: TRBV12-5

cdr3_aa: CASTPATGVGEQYF
clone_size: .
v_call: TRBV27

cdr3_aa: CASSQGEREAETQYF
clone_size: many
v_call: TRBV4-2

cdr3_aa: CASSAGTGGVYEQFF
clone_size: few
v_call: TRBV6-4

cdr3_aa: CASSTTGEMTLVQPQHF
clone_size: few
v_call: TRBV28

cdr3_aa: CASSLGGGPSTNEKLFF
clone_size: .
v_call: TRBV5-1

cdr3_aa: CASSQGRNNEQFF
clone_size: .
v_call: TRBV11-2

cdr3_aa: CASSIADYGYTF
clone_size: few
v_call: TRBV19

cdr3_aa: CASSQRTRGVYEQYF
clone_size: many
v_call: TRBV4-1

cdr3_aa: CASSLRAGETQYF
clone_size: many
v_call: TRBV7-9

cdr3_aa: CASKSGNSPLHF
clone_size: few
v_call: TRBV6-5

cdr3_aa: CASSPPAWSGANVLTF
clone_size: .
v_call: TRBV7-9

cdr3_aa: CASSLASSGDTQYF
clone_size: few
v_call: TRBV11-3

cdr3_aa: CASSLGDRVTEAFF
clone_size: few
v_call: TRBV5-1

cdr3_aa: CASLPTLGWTEAFF
clone_size: many
v_call: TRBV12-3/TRBV12-4

cdr3_aa: CASTPGQGRYGYTF
clone_size: many
v_call: TRBV9

cdr3_aa: CASSLDAGPGELFF
clone_size: .
v_call: TRBV7-9

cdr3_aa: CASKLRDRSRNTEAFF
clone_size: many
v_call: TRBV5-1

cdr3_aa: CASSLRQGATNEILFF
clone_size: .
v_call: TRBV5-1

cdr3_aa: CASSRVADTQYF
clone_size: .
v_call: TRBV13

cdr3_aa: CASSLTGRTYEQYF
clone_size: many
v_call: TRBV2

cdr3_aa: CASSPGTGMNIQYF
clone_size: many
v_call: TRBV12-3/TRBV12-4

cdr3_aa: CASSLEGGMGHEKLFF
clone_size: few
v_call: TRBV12-3/TRBV12-4

cdr3_aa: CASSLGPGPGGDTQYF
clone_size: many
v_call: TRBV12-3/TRBV12-4

cdr3_aa: CASGTGQSGETQYF
clone_size: .
v_call: TRBV5-1

cdr3_aa: CASSEEGQVGYNEQFF
clone_size: .
v_call: TRBV7-4

cdr3_aa: CASSPGLASDTQYF
clone_size: few
v_call: TRBV11-3

cdr3_aa: CSVDRTETQYF
clone_size: .
v_call: TRBV29-1

cdr3_aa: CASSEGQAKNIQYF
clone_size: many
v_call: TRBV3-1

cdr3_aa: CASSLDTEAFF
clone_size: few
v_call: TRBV18

cdr3_aa: CASSLSEGVANYGYTF
clone_size: .
v_call: TRBV27

cdr3_aa: CAWSLDTGGYTF
clone_size: many
v_call: TRBV30

cdr3_aa: CASSLEGLMGTQYF
clone_size: .
v_call: TRBV5-4